This T cell receptor beta chain was sequenced for a study of shared clonotypes between healthy human individuals. The germline V gene encodes CDR1 SGHDT and CDR2 YYEEEE. The CDR3 spans 13 residues. The V and J ends lost 4 bases and 12 bases respectively, with 19 bases between them. Samples left unsorted employed about 100 million PBMCs for genomic DNA. Some clones are missing from TCRdb's copy, which holds only in-frame ones; the method was immunoSEQ multiplex PCR. The table lists some 510,000 clones, 79% of them singletons. V usage is TRBV5-6 and J usage is TRBJ1-1, with D hard to call. The sequencing input was PBMCs. The source of this sequence is a woman aged 40 to 50 in good health. Some clones in this sample may be carry-over from other donors' samples. CDR3 bases: TGTGCCAGCAGCCCGAGTGGGAAGAATTGGCCTTTCTTT. Translating it yields CASSPSGKNWPFF.